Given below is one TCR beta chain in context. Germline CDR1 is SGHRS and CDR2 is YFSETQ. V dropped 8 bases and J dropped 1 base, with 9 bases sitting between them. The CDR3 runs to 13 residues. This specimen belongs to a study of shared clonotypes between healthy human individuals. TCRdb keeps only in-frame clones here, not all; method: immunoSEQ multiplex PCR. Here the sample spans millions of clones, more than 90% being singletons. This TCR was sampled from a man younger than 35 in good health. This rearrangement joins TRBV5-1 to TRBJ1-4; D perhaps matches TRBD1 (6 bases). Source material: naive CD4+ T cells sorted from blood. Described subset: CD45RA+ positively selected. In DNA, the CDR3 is TGCGCCAGTCAACAGGGAACTAATGAAAAACTGTTTTTT. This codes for CASQQGTNEKLFF.